This T cell receptor (beta chain) was obtained from a study of cytomegalovirus exposure and HLA in healthy donors. Overall study context: Early released data had 80 million or so unique TCRs, all coming from HLA-typed donors. Whole-study results and caveats: The availability of immune exposure information extended only to CMV serostatus.

The PCR contained 60 Vbeta and 13 Jbeta primers. Profiled with immunoSEQ multiplex PCR; TCRdb holds only in-frame clones, not every one. Its clone listing holds around 140,000 clones. Germline assignment: CDR1 SNHLY and CDR2 FYNNEI. The CDR3 runs 15 residues. With V trimmed by 5 bases and J by 9 bases, 7 bases remained unmatched. Comments on this clone: Its target is unknown.

The origin of this receptor is a woman in her fifties or sixties in good health and CMV-seronegative. The chain combines TRBV2 with TRBJ2-2, with TRBD1 identical over 12 bases. Sequencing input: PBMCs. The CDR3 region has the DNA TGTGCCAGCAGTCCCGGGACAGGGGGCCGCTGGGAGCTGTTTTTT. As protein: CASSPGTGGRWELFF.